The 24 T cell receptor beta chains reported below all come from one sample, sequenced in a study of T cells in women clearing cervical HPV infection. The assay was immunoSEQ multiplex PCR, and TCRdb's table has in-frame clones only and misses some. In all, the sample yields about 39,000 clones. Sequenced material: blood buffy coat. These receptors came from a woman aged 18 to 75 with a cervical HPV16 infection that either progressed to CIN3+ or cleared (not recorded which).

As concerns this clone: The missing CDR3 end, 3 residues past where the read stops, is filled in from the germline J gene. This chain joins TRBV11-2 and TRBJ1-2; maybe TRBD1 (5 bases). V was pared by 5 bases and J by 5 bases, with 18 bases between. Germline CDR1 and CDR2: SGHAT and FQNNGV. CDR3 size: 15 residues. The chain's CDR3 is CASSPDWGGGYGYTF. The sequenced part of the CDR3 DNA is TGTGCCAGCAGCCCGGATTGGGGGGGAGGATATGGC.

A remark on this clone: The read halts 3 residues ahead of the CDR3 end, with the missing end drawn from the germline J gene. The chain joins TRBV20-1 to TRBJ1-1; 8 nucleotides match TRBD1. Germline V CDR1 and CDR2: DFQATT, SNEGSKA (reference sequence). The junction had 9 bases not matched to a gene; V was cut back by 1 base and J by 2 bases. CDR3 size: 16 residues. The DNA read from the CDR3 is TGCAGTGCTAGAGGGTTGGTAGGGACAGGAAACACTGAA. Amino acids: CSARGLVGTGNTE. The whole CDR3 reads CSARGLVGTGNTEAFF.

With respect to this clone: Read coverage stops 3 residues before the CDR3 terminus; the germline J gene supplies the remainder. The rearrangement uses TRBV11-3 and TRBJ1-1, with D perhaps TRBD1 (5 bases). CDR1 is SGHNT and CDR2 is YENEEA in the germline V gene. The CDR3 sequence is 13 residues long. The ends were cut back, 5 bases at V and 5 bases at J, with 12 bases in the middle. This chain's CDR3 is CASSPIGGTEAFF. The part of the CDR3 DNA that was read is TGTGCCAGCAGCCCAATCGGGGGGACTGAA. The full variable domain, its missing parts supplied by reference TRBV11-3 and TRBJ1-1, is EAGVVQSPRYKIIEKKQPVAFWCNPISGHNTLYWYLQNLGQGPELLIRYENEEAVDDSQLPKDRFSAERLKGVDSTLKIQPAELGDSAVYLCASSPIGGTEAFFGQGTRLTVV.

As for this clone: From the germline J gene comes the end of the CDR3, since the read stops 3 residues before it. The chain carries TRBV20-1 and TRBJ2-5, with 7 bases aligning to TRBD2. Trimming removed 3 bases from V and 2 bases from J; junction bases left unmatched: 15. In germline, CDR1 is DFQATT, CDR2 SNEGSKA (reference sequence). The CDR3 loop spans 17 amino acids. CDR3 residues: CSARFWGLADLQETQYF. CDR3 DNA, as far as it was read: TGCAGTGCTAGGTTCTGGGGTCTAGCGGACCTACAAGAGACC.

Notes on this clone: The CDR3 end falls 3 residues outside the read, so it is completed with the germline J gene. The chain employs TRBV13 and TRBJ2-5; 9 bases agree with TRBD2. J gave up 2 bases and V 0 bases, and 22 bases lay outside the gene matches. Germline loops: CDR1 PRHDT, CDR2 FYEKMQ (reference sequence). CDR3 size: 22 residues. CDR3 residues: CASSLGPPPGTSQGLRQETQYF. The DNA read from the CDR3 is TGTGCCAGCAGCTTAGGGCCCCCGCCCGGGACTAGCCAGGGCCTTCGGCAAGAGACC.

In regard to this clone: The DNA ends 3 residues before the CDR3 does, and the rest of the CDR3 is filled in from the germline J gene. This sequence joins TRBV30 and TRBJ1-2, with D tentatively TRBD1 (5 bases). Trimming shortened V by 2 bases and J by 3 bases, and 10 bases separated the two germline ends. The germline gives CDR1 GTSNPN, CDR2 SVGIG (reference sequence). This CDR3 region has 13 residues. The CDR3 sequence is CAWSIRADYGYTF. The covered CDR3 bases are TGTGCCTGGAGTATCAGGGCAGACTATGGC.

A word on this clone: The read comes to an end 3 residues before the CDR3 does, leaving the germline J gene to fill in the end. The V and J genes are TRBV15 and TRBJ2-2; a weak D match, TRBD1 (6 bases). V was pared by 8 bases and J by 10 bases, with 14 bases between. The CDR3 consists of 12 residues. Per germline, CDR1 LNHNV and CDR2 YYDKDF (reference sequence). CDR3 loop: CATASGAAELFF. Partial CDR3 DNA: TGTGCCACCGCGTCAGGGGCAGCGGAG.

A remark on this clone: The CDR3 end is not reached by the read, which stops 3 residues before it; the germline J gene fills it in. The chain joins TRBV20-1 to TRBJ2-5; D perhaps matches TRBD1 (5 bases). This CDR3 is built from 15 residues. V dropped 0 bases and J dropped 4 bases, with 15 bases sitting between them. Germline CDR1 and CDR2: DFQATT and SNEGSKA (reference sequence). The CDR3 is CSARDPNPRAETQYF. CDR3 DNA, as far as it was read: TGCAGTGCTAGAGATCCGAACCCCAGGGCAGAGACC.

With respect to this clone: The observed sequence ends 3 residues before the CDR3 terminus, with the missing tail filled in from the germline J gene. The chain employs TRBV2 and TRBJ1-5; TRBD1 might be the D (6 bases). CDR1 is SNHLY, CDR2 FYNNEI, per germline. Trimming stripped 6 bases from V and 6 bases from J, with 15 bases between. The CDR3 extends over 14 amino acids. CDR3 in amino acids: CASSAGQSVQPQHF. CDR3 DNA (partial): TGTGCCAGCAGCGCGGGACAATCGGTTCAGCCC.

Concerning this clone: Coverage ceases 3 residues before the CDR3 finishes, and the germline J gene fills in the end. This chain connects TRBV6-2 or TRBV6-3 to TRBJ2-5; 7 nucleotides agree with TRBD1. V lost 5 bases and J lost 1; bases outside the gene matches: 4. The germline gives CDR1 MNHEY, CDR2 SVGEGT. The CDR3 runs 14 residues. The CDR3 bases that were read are TGTGCCAGCAGTGCGACAGGGCTCCAAGAGACC. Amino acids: CASSATGLQET. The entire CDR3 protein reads CASSATGLQETQYF.

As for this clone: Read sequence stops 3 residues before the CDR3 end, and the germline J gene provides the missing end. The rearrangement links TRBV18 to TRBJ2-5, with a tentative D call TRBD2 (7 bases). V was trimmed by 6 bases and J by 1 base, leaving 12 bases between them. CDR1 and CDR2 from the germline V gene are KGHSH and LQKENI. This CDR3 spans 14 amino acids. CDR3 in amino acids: CASSLADSQETQYF. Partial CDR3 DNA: TGTGCCAGCTCGCTAGCGGACAGCCAAGAGACC.

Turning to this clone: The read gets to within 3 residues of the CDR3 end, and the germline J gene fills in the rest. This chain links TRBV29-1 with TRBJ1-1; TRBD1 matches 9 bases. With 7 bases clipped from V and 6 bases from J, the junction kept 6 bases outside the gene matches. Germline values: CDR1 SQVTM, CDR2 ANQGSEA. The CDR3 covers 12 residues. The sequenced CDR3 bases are TGCAGCGGGGGGACAGGGATATCTGAA. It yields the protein CSGGTGISE. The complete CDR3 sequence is CSGGTGISEAFF.

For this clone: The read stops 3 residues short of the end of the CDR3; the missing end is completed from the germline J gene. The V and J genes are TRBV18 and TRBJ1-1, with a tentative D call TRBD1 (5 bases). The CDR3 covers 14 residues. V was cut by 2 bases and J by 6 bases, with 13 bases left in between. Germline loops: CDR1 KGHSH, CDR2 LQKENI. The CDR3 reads CASSPIQGSPEAFF. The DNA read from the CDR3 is TGTGCCAGCTCACCAATTCAGGGTTCCCCTGAA.

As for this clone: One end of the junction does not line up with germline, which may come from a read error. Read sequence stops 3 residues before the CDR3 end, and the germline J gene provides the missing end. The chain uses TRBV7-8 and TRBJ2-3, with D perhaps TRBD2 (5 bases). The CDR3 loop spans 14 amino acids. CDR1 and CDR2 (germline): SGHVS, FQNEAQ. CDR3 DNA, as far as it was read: TGTGCCAGCAGCTTAGCTCCTAGCATAGATACG. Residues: CASSLAPSIDT. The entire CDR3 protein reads CASSLAPSIDTQYF.

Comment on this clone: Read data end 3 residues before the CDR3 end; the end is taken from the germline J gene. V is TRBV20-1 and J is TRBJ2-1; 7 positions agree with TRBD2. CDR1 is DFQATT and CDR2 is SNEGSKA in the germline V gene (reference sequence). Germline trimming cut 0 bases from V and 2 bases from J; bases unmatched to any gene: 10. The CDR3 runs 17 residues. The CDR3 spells CSARDLGGAAPYNEQFF. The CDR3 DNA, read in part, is TGCAGTGCTAGAGATCTGGGAGGGGCGGCCCCCTACAATGAG.

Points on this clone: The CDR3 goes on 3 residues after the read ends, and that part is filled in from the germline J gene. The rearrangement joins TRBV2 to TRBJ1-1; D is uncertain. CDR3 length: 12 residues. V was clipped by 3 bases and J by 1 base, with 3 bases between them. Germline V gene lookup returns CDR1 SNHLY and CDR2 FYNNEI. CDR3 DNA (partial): TGTGCCAGCAGTGACTGGAACACTGAA. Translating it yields CASSDWNTE. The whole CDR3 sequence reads CASSDWNTEAFF.

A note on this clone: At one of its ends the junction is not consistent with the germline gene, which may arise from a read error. The CDR3 is CASREGGADYGYTF. The CDR3 DNA, read in part, is TGTGCCAGCAGGGAAGGGGGAGCGGACTATGGC. The gene calls are TRBV6-1 and TRBJ1-2, with a possible D match to TRBD1 (6 bases). The read falls 3 residues short of the CDR3 end, and the missing part is taken from the germline J gene. This CDR3 region has 14 residues. Germline V lookup: CDR1 MNHNS, CDR2 SASEGT.

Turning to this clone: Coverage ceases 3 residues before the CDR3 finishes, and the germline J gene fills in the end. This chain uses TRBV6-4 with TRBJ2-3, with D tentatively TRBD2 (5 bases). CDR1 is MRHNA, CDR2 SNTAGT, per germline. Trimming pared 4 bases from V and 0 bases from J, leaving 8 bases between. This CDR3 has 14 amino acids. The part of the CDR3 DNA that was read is TGTGCCAGCAGTGTTCGCGGGAGCACAGATACG. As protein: CASSVRGSTDT. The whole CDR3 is CASSVRGSTDTQYF.

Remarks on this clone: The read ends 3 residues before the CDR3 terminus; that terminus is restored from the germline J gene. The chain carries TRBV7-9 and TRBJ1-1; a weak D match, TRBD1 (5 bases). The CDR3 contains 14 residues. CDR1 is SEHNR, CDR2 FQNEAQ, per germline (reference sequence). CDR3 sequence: CASASGGGQETAFF. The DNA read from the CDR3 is TGTGCCAGCGCTTCGGGGGGTGGACAAGAGACC.

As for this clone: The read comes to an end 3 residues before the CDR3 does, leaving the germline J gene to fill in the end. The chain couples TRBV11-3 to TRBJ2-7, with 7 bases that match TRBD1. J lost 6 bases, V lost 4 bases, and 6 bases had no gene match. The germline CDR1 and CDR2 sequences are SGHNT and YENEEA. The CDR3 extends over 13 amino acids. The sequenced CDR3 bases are TGTGCCAGCAGCTACACGACAGGGATCGAG. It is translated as CASSYTTGIE. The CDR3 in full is CASSYTTGIEQYF.

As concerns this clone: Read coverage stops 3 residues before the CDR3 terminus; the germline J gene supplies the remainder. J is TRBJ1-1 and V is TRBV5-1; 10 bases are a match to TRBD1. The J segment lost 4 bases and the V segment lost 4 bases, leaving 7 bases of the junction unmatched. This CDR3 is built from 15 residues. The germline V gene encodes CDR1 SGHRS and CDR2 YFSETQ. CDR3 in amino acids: CASSPSTGGPTEAFF. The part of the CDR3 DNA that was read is TGCGCCAGCAGCCCATCGACAGGGGGCCCCACTGAA.

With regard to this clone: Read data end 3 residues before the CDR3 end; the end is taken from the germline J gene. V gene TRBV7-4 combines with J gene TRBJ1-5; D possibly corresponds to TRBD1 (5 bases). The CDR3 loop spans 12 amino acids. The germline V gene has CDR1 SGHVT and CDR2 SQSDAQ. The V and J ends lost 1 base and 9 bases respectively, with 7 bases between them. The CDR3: CASSLEGPPQHF. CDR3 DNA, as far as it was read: TGTGCCAGCAGCTTAGAGGGGCCGCCC.

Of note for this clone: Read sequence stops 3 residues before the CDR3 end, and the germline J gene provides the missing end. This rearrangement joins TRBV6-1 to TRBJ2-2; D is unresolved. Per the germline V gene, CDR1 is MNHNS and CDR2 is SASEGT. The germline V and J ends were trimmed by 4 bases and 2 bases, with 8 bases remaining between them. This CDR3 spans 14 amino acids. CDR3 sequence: CASSGQVNTGELFF. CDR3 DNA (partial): TGTGCCAGCAGTGGTCAGGTTAACACCGGGGAG.

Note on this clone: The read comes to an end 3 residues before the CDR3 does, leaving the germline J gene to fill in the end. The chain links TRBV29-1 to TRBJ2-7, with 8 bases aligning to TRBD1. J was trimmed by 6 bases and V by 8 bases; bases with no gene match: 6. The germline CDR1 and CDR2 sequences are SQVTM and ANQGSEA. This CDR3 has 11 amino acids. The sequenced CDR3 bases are TGCAGCACTCGACAGGGGTCCGAG. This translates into CSTRQGSE. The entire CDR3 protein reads CSTRQGSEQYF.